These T cell receptor beta chains were read from a single sample in a study of shared clonotypes between healthy human individuals. Assay used: immunoSEQ multiplex PCR; TCRdb lists only in-frame clones, some missing. The table has more than 450,000 clones, less than 85% seen once. The sequenced sample consisted of PBMCs. These receptor sequences come from a woman between 40 and 55 years old in good health. Some clones in this sample may be carry-over from other donors' samples. Each CDR3 is given with its conserved first and last residue. A D gene is named only where the DNA matches it firmly.

CDR3 | V | D | J
CASSQDRQVHGYTF | TRBV4-2 | . | TRBJ1-2
CAWSVRFGTNTEAFF | TRBV30 | . | TRBJ1-1
CASTRPIAGGELFF | TRBV9 | TRBD2 | TRBJ2-2
CASSVGENQPQHF | TRBV9 | . | TRBJ1-5
CASGFGFNEQFF | TRBV12-5 | . | TRBJ2-1
CASSERAGEPDTQYF | TRBV6-1 | TRBD2 | TRBJ2-3
CASRRNSLTNEKLFF | TRBV2 | . | TRBJ1-4
CSGRNTGELFF | TRBV29-1 | . | TRBJ2-2
CASSLAGYNGVYTF | TRBV7-2 | . | TRBJ1-2
CASSLRWDSTEAFF | TRBV5-1 | TRBD1 | TRBJ1-1
CASSQIQGHEQYF | TRBV4-1 | . | TRBJ2-7
CASSESLAGGGEQYF | TRBV2 | TRBD2 | TRBJ2-7
CASSVAPPGTGADTQYF | TRBV9 | TRBD1 | TRBJ2-3
CASSGGRGTGELFF | TRBV2 | . | TRBJ2-2
CASSSEGDGEQFF | TRBV11-2 | . | TRBJ2-1
CASGLGTSNDEQFF | TRBV12-5 | TRBD2 | TRBJ2-1
CASSLWQEKDQPQHF | TRBV28 | . | TRBJ1-5
CASSIDRGDYQAFF | TRBV19 | . | TRBJ1-1
CASSQDPGQPSNEQFF | TRBV4-3 | . | TRBJ2-1
CASSRDRGDTEAFF | TRBV5-4 | TRBD1 | TRBJ1-1
CASSRLAAYEQYF | TRBV5-6 | . | TRBJ2-7
CASSLERDRQFF | TRBV7-3 | TRBD2 | TRBJ2-1
CASSMGTSTDTQYF | TRBV5-4 | . | TRBJ2-3
CASTLDRGKTQYF | TRBV6-5 | . | TRBJ2-5
CASSSSTGAGNTIYF | TRBV7-2 | TRBD1 | TRBJ1-3
CASSPGGTQYF | TRBV9 | TRBD2 | TRBJ2-3
CASSYVRGGGSPLHF | TRBV7-2 | TRBD1 | TRBJ1-6
CASRPGLAGETYEQYF | TRBV5-4 | TRBD2 | TRBJ2-7
CASTLAGGPENEQFF | TRBV19 | TRBD2 | TRBJ2-1
CASSLFGTGTKNIQYF | TRBV28 | TRBD1 | TRBJ2-4
CASSYSRYEQYF | TRBV6-5 | . | TRBJ2-7
CAISDWSGQVSTGELFF | TRBV10-3 | TRBD1 | TRBJ2-2
CASSFGQGAGTGELFF | TRBV5-1 | TRBD1 | TRBJ2-2
CASSVRATSGRSDTQYF | TRBV9 | TRBD2 | TRBJ2-3
CASSPWTGGNQPQHF | TRBV19 | TRBD1 | TRBJ1-5
CAWSVTGSMGPNEQFF | TRBV30 | . | TRBJ2-1
CAISPGKSSGANVLTF | TRBV10-3 | . | TRBJ2-6
CASSDSWGEQFF | TRBV6-6 | . | TRBJ2-1
CARSTTGSAVSNQPQHF | TRBV5-3 | TRBD1 | TRBJ1-5